What follows are 14 T cell receptor beta chains derived from one specimen sequenced in a study of cytomegalovirus exposure and HLA in healthy donors. Primers: 60 Vbeta forward and 13 Jbeta reverse. The repertoire was sequenced with immunoSEQ multiplex PCR; TCRdb's copy has only in-frame clones and lacks some. The sample records 95,000 or so clones, 80% to 85% being singletons. Sequencing input: PBMCs. These receptors were obtained from a woman in her seventies in good health and CMV-seropositive.

V is TRBV7-6 and J is TRBJ1-2; D uncertain. This CDR3 contains 15 residues. Germline CDR1 is SGHVS and CDR2 is FNYEAQ. The V gene lost 0 bases and the J gene lost 8 bases, with 16 bases spanning the gap. The CDR3 protein is CASSLAYGRWEGYTF. As DNA, the CDR3 is TGTGCCAGCAGCTTAGCCTACGGACGGTGGGAGGGCTACACCTTC.

CDR3 sequence: CASSPGLAGGNEQFF. The CDR3 DNA sequence: TGCGCCAGCAGCCCGGGACTAGCGGGAGGTAATGAGCAGTTCTTC. The gene calls are TRBV4-3 and TRBJ2-1; TRBD2 matches at 15 bases. The V gene's germline CDR1 is LGHNA and CDR2 YSLEER. The CDR3 has 15 amino acids. V gave up 4 bases and J gave up 7 bases; unmatched junction bases: 2.

This chain connects TRBV11-2 to TRBJ1-1; 7 nucleotides line up with TRBD1. V trimming: 5 bases; J trimming: 7 bases; junction bases outside the gene matches: 7. CDR1 and CDR2 from the germline V gene are SGHAT and FQNNGV. The CDR3 consists of 13 residues. Here the CDR3 reads CASSRQGGLEAFF. CDR3 nucleotides: TGTGCCAGCAGCCGACAGGGCGGACTTGAAGCTTTCTTT.

This rearrangement joins TRBV10-3 to TRBJ2-5; TRBD2 matches 8 bases. This CDR3 region has 14 residues. V shed 4 bases and J 5 bases; nucleotides not matched to a gene: 6. The V gene's germline CDR1 is ENHRY and CDR2 SYGVKD. This CDR3 reads CAISVGGDRETQYF. The CDR3 nucleotides read TGTGCCATCAGTGTCGGGGGGGACCGGGAGACCCAGTACTTC.

This chain connects TRBV7-2 to TRBJ2-3; the D gene is possibly TRBD2 (5 bases). This CDR3 region has 14 residues. Per the germline V gene, CDR1 is SGHTA and CDR2 is FQGNSA. Trimming took off 3 bases at V and 4 bases at J, with 11 bases between the two ends. DNA for the CDR3: TGTGCCAGCAGCTTCCGGGGTAGGGCAGATACGCAGTATTTT. Residues: CASSFRGRADTQYF.

The V and J genes are TRBV10-3 and TRBJ2-2, with D uncertain. Germline V gives CDR1 ENHRY, CDR2 SYGVKD. This CDR3 region has 15 residues. V lost 0 bases, J lost 0 bases, and 5 bases lay in between. CDR3 amino acids: CAISESSANTGELFF. The DNA for the CDR3 is TGTGCCATCAGTGAGTCTTCCGCGAACACCGGGGAGCTGTTTTTT.

This clone was counted once. The V and J genes are TRBV15 and TRBJ2-1; D perhaps matches TRBD2 (5 bases). CDR3 length: 16 residues. Between the trimmed V and J ends, which lost 1 base and 5 bases, there was a span of 15 bases. Germline CDR1 LNHNV, CDR2 YYDKDF (reference sequence). In DNA form, the CDR3 reads TGTGCCACCAGCAGAGGGTCTGAGACTATAGACAATGAGCAGTTCTTC. This encodes CATSRGSETIDNEQFF. The full variable domain, with the rest looked up from reference TRBV15 and TRBJ2-1, is DAMVIQNPRYQVTQFGKPVTLSCSQTLNHNVMYWYQQKSSQAPKLLFHYYDKDFNNEADTPDNFQSRRPNTSFCFLDIRSPGLGDTAMYLCATSRGSETIDNEQFFGPGTRLTVL.

This clone was seen a few times. The chain uses TRBV4-2 and TRBJ2-3, with D possibly being TRBD2 (5 bases). The CDR3 has 13 residues. The V gene's germline CDR1 is LGHNA and CDR2 YNFKEQ. Trimming pared 0 bases from V and 4 bases from J, leaving 5 bases between. The CDR3: CASSQELADTQYF. The CDR3 DNA is TGTGCCAGCAGCCAAGAACTAGCAGATACGCAGTATTTT.

This clone was observed at least ten times. This chain uses TRBV7-9 with TRBJ2-7, with TRBD2 as a possible D gene (5 bases). V shed 6 bases and J shed 3 bases, with 12 bases lying between them. The CDR3 has 13 residues. Germline CDR1 reads SEHNR; CDR2 reads FQNEAQ (reference sequence). The CDR3 here is CASSPGRDYEQYF. Written as DNA, the CDR3 is TGTGCCAGCAGTCCAGGCCGGGACTACGAGCAGTACTTC.

The J gene is TRBJ2-5, the V gene TRBV5-6; weak D call: TRBD1 (6 bases). The J call is in doubt because the DNA end fits TRBJ2-7 better. Per the germline V gene, CDR1 is SGHDT and CDR2 is YYEEEE. CDR3 size: 13 residues. The CDR3 DNA sequence: TGTGCCAGCAGCGTAGGACAGACCTACGAGCAGTACTTC. This translates into CASSVGQTYEQYF.

The rearrangement joins TRBV19 to TRBJ2-1; 10 bases map to TRBD2. Germline trimming cut 4 bases from V and 8 bases from J; bases unmatched to any gene: 14. The CDR3 length is 17 residues. The germline CDR1 and CDR2 sequences are LNHDA and SQIVND (reference sequence). The CDR3, as DNA: TGTGCCAGTAGTACCGCCTACTCTAGCGGGAGATTAGATGAGCAGTTCTTC. This sequence encodes CASSTAYSSGRLDEQFF.

The chain employs TRBV7-8 and TRBJ2-6, with D perhaps matching TRBD2 (6 bases). The V and J ends lost 0 bases and 3 bases respectively, with 9 bases between them. CDR1 and CDR2 from the germline V gene are SGHVS and FQNEAQ. The CDR3 runs to 16 residues. The CDR3, as DNA: TGTGCCAGCAGCTTAGCCGGGACTGTTGGGGCCAACGTCCTGACTTTC. This sequence encodes CASSLAGTVGANVLTF.

The chain recombines TRBV28 with TRBJ2-5, with D possibly TRBD2 on 6 matching bases. Trimming removed 4 bases from V and 9 bases from J, with 15 bases in between. The CDR3 runs 13 residues. The germline gives CDR1 MDHEN, CDR2 SYDVKM. Here the CDR3 reads CASSSGVKVAQYF. The CDR3 DNA follows: TGTGCCAGCAGTTCGGGAGTCAAGGTGGCCCAGTACTTC.

The V call is TRBV30, the J call TRBJ2-2; D not certain. This CDR3 spans 15 amino acids. Germline lookup yields CDR1 GTSNPN and CDR2 SVGIG (reference sequence). V was trimmed by 3 bases and J by 4 bases, leaving 15 bases between them. For the CDR3, the DNA is TGTGCCTGGAGCGCGCTTCCGGGTTTCACCGGGGAGCTGTTTTTT. It codes for CAWSALPGFTGELFF.